This entry is about one T cell receptor beta chain. As yet, its antigen is unknown. The junction had 4 bases not matched to a gene; V was cut back by 4 bases and J by 4 bases. CDR3 size: 13 residues. The germline gives CDR1 GTSNPN, CDR2 SVGIG (reference sequence). This sample stems from a study of cytomegalovirus exposure and HLA in healthy donors. Overall study: Researchers previously reported finding 90 million to 120 million unique TCR beta sequences from 150 million to 200 million T cells. About 85 million unique TCRs from HLA-typed donors were held in an early release of data. General study points: According to the study, 160 or so TCR beta chains were cytomegalovirus-associated. The authors later found most CMV-associated TCR beta chains appeared HLA-restricted.

60 Vbeta and 13 Jbeta primers were used in PCR. Generated by immunoSEQ multiplex PCR, the TCRdb table keeps only in-frame clones and is missing some. The table shows about 82,000 clones, with roughly 72% occurring only once. Sequences were obtained from PBMCs. The chain employs TRBV30 and TRBJ2-3; 8 bases are shared with TRBD2. This clonotype originated in a woman between 50 and 59 years old in good health and CMV-seropositive. CDR3 sequence (DNA): TGTGCCTGGACTAGCGGGTTCGCAGATACGCAGTATTTT. It specifies CAWTSGFADTQYF. The variable domain in full, completed from reference TRBV30 and TRBJ2-3, reads SQTIHQWPATLVQPVGSPLSLECTVEGTSNPNLYWYRQAAGRGLQLLFYSVGIGQISSEVPQNLSASRPQDRQFILSSKKLLLSDSGFYLCAWTSGFADTQYFGPGTRLTVL.